This TCR beta chain was sequenced in a study of naive and memory T cell subsets. CDR3 length: 16 amino acids. Trimming removed 4 bases from V and 1 base from J, with 15 bases in between. CDR1 and CDR2 (germline): SGHDT, YYEEEE. An oligonucleotide containing a UMI was ligated to the 3' end of TCR cDNA. Whole-blood samples were around 2.3 ml of peripheral blood from healthy adult volunteers. The SP2 primer and nested alpha and beta constant region primers amplified ligated cDNA in four rounds. Blood and skin TCR RNA was reverse transcribed with alpha and beta constant primers. From the 5' RACE reads, TCRdb called clonotypes with MiXCR, one entry per CDR3 protein. The table includes tens of thousands of distinct CDR3 sequences, more than 7% detected once.

The origin of this receptor is a male donor in good health. This chain joins TRBV5-6 and TRBJ1-5; D is undetermined. The CDR3 is CASSLGSGGSNQPQHF. The CDR3 nucleotides are TGTGCCAGCAGCCTAGGATCGGGCGGGAGCAATCAGCCCCAGCATTTT.